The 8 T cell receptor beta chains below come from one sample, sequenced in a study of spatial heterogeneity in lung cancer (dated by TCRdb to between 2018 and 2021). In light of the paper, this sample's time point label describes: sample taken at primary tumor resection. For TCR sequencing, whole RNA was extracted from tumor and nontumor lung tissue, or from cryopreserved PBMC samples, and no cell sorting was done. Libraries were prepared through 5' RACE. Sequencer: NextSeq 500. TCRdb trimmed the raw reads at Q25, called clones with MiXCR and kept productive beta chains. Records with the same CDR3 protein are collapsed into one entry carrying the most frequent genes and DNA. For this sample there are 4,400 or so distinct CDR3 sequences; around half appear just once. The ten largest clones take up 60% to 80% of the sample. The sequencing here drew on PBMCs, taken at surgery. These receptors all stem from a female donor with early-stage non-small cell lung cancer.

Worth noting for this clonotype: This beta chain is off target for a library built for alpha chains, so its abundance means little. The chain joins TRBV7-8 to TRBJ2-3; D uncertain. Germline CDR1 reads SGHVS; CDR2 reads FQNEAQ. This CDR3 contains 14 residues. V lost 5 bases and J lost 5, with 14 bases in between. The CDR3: CASSPSFGGDTQYF. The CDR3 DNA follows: TGTGCCAGCAGCCCATCATTCGGTGGAGATACGCAGTATTTT.

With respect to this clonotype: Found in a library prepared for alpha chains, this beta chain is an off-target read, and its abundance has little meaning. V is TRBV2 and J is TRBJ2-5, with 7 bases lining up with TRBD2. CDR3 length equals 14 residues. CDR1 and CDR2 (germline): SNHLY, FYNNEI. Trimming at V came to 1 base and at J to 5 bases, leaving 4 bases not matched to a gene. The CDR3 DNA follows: TGTGCCAGCAGTGAAGGGTCGACTAGCGAGACCCAGTACTTC. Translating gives CASSEGSTSETQYF.

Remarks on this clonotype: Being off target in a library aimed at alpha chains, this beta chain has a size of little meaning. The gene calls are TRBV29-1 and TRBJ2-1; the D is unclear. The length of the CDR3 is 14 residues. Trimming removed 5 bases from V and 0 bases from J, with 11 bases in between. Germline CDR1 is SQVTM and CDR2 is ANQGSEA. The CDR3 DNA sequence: TGCAGCGTTTCCCCGACCCCCTCCTACAATGAGCAGTTCTTC. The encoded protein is CSVSPTPSYNEQFF.

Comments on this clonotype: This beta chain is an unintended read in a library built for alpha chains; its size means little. CDR3 amino acids: CASSLARGQETQYF. CDR3 nucleotide sequence: TGTGCCAGCAGCTTAGCGAGGGGGCAAGAGACCCAGTACTTC. The chain recombines TRBV7-2 with TRBJ2-5; possible D gene TRBD1, 6 bases. CDR1 and CDR2 from the germline V gene are SGHTA and FQGNSA. Trimming pared 0 bases from V and 2 bases from J, leaving 7 bases between. The CDR3 totals 14 residues.

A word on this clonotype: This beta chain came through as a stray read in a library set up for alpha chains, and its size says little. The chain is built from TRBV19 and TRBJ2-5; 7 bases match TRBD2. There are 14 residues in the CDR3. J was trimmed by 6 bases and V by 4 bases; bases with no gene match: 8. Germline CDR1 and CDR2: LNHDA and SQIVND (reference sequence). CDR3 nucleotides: TGTGCCAGTAGTAGAGGCGGGGGAGAAAAGACCCAGTACTTC. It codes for CASSRGGGEKTQYF.

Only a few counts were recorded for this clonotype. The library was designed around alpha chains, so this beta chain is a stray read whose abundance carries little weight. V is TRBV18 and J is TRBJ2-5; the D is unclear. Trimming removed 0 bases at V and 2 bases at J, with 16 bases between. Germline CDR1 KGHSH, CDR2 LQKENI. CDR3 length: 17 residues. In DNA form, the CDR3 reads TGTGCCAGCTCACCACCCTTGGAAGCTTCTCCGCAAGAGACCCAGTACTTC. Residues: CASSPPLEASPQETQYF.

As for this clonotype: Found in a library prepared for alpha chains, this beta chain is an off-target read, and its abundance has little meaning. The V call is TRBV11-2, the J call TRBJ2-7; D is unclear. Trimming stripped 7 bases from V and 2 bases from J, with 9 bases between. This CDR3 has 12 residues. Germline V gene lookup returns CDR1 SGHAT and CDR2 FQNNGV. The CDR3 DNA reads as TGTGCCAGCACCCAGGATCCCTACGAGCAGTACTTC. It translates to CASTQDPYEQYF.

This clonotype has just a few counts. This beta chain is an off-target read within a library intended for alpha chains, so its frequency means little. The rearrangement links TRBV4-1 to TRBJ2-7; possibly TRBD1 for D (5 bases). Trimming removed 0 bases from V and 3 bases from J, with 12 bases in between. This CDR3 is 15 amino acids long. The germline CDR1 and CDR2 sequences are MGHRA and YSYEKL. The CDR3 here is CASSQEVGQLYEQYF. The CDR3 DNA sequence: TGCGCCAGCAGCCAAGAGGTAGGACAACTCTACGAGCAGTACTTC.